The clone carrying this T cell receptor (beta chain) was counted a few times. This entry comes from a study of early T cells in non-severe SARS-CoV-2 infection. About the study: Alpha and beta chains were unpaired, from unsorted whole-blood bulk RNA.

CDR1 is DFQATT, CDR2 SNEGSKA, per germline (reference sequence). Trimming took 5 bases from V and 7 from J, leaving 14 bases between them. The CDR3 covers 12 residues. Attachment of unique molecular identifiers was made to individual cDNA molecules. TCRdb re-called the 5' RACE reads through MiXCR, storing one row per CDR3 protein. The sample has about 33,000 distinct CDR3 sequences; approximately 6% are singletons. The chain links TRBV20-1 to TRBJ2-5; possible D gene TRBD1, 6 bases. What was sequenced was whole blood. The TCR comes from an adult who was a healthcare worker with PCR-confirmed SARS-CoV-2 infection or an uninfected control (not recorded which). The CDR3 loop reads CSAPRQVGTQYF. For the CDR3, the DNA is TGCAGTGCTCCGCGACAGGTTGGGACCCAGTACTTC.